The TCR beta chain under discussion was sequenced for a study of cytomegalovirus exposure and HLA in healthy donors (dated by TCRdb to 2016 to 2017). Looking at the study overall: In an earlier analysis of approximately 500 of the donors, 276 Gb of sequence data and 120 million or so unique TCR beta sequences from about 179 million T cells were reported. Roughly 300 gigabases of sequencing data and 75 million to 85 million unique TCR sequences made up an early release that covered some 640 HLA-typed donors. Of the roughly 400 genotyped donors, approximately 82% fell in the genetic ancestry cluster associated with self-reported Caucasian donors. The study aimed to test whether signatures of past pathogen exposure could be identified by cataloging public T cell receptors. The study profiled the T cell repertoires of hundreds of subjects by immunosequencing and related them to cytomegalovirus serostatus. A separate validation cohort of over a hundred different subjects was used in addition to the 666-subject first cohort. The study combined high-throughput TCR immunosequencing, statistical association of individual TCRs with disease status, and machine learning to predict cytomegalovirus infection status. A later analysis re-analyzed previously published TCR beta repertoires from 550 to 700 donors and added high-resolution HLA genotyping to study TCR occurrence patterns. Rather than using new phenotypic data, the later analysis identified candidate immune exposures from TCR beta sequences and from how often those sequences occurred across donors. An earlier analysis of 587 of the donors applied high-throughput TCR beta sequencing to assess whether each TCR beta V gene segment acted as functional or pseudogenic. Donor age, sex, ethnicity and CMV serostatus were compiled alongside the repertoire data. Genome-wide SNP genotypes for about 60% of the roughly 670 donors were used in a later genetic analysis, which treated that subset as a discovery cohort. Every repertoire in the discovery cohort had been generated on one and the same sequencing platform. Both class I and class II loci were covered by HLA typing, at four-digit resolution. Typing coverage varied by locus: roughly 620-640 donors for A, B, C, DRB1 and DQB1; around 560 for DQA1; about 570 for DPA1; 450 to 480 for DPB1. Four to six DR-DQ haplotypes were handled as single units for association and clustering because linkage in the cohort was strong. Across some 400 genotyped donors of the cohort, an average of roughly 200,000 unique TCR beta nucleotide sequences per donor were sequenced, and around 20% of those sequences were non-productive. Study-wide findings and limitations: In a later genetic analysis, fewer N-insertions in productive TCRs were reported among donors in an Asian-associated ancestry cluster than the roughly 640-donor mean. About 17 rarely observed V segments, including chromosome 9 orphons, were excluded from the earlier analysis of some 590 of the donors because counts were too low. Across donors, most TCR sequences were observed very rarely, whereas some public TCRs were present in many individuals. The 87-base-pair reads could not distinguish some IMGT-functional V segments, including TRBV6-2 and TRBV6-3, so those segments were excluded. In a later analysis, some 17,000 TCR beta sequences were associated with specific HLA alleles at a false discovery rate of 0.05. V-gene and J-gene trimming of TCR beta chains was associated with a missense DCLRE1C variant in a later genetic analysis, and the association was replicated in an independent cohort. Cytomegalovirus status was reported to be diagnosed by the classifier with high specificity and sensitivity in both the original and validation cohorts. Roughly uniform sequencing depth across donors was assumed in presence/absence analyses, although this assumption may not hold. The authors suggested that the approach could potentially be extended to other disease states and immunological phenotypes. A later analysis found that most CMV-associated TCR beta chains appeared HLA-restricted, with HLA associations seemingly driven largely by CMV exposure. Linkage disequilibrium might explain the correlated functional status among segregating V segments, but an unknown experimental factor could not be excluded. Broadly in line with IMGT annotations, most TCR beta V segments showed up in productive rearrangements about 87% or about 30% of the time in an earlier analysis of a few hundred of the donors. When HLA alleles, especially DR and DQ, strongly co-occurred, attributing TCR associations to individual alleles was difficult. In a later analysis, several top co-occurrence clusters were reported to appear linked to parvovirus B19, influenza, CMV and Epstein-Barr virus. CMV serostatus was the only immune exposure information available for the cohort. In a later analysis, HLA-associated TCR beta chains were found to be more clonally expanded and to have lower generation probabilities than equally common non-associated chains. A further reported finding was that TCR beta sequences accurately predicted the HLA-A and HLA-B alleles for most subjects in the first cohort. In vitro tests confirmed that a few of the cytomegalovirus-associated TCR beta chains recognize cytomegalovirus antigens. Only TCR beta chains were sequenced in this cohort, and the absence of alpha or paired-chain data limited detectable features. A later analysis found that TCR association rates varied across HLA loci, with DRB1 alleles showing the most associated TCRs and HLA-C alleles the fewest. Because HLA typing was missing for some donors at each locus, association tests included only the typed subset. A cluster of highly shared sequence variants was judged likely to be a technical artifact of the sequencing pipeline. The study listed 150 to 200 TCR beta chains as associated with cytomegalovirus.

To note about this clone: This receptor's antigen is unknown. No clone much larger than this one lies a single base away; base qualities are absent.

The cohort consisted of hundreds of healthy bone marrow donors. At the time of sampling, every cohort member was nominally healthy, though immune exposures that went unrecorded were likely present. The donor tested CMV seropositive, placing the donor among the approximately 310 seropositive members of the cohort. A peripheral blood sample was provided by each donor, and peripheral blood mononuclear cells were used for TCR beta sequencing. The Qiagen DNeasy Blood Extraction Kit was used to extract genomic DNA from the blood cell samples. The library came from the immunoSEQ multiplex PCR assay. The multiplex PCR relied on a mix of 60 forward primers for TCR Vbeta segments and 13 reverse primers for TCR Jbeta segments. A multiplex PCR assay on genomic DNA amplified the CDR3 region of rearranged TCR beta genes. Amplified TCR beta libraries were sequenced as 87-base-pair reads on the Illumina HiSeq System. The paper's processing steps were these. Across the 670 or so repertoires, a later analysis counted roughly 77 million unique TCR beta chains, roughly 11 million of which were shared by at least two donors. Raw reads were error-corrected and collapsed into unique sequences by a nearest-neighbor algorithm in which closely related sequences were merged to remove PCR and sequencing errors. To assign V, D and J gene segments, CDR3 sequences were aligned to IMGT reference sequences. Each retained sequence needed at least a six-nucleotide match to both a V gene segment and a J gene segment. Rearrangements were called productive when the CDR3 lacked stop codons and stayed in frame with V and J; all others were non-productive. Following IMGT convention, CDR3 was defined as the stretch from the second conserved V-encoded cysteine to the conserved J-encoded phenylalanine. In an earlier analysis of just under 600 of the donors, sequences lacking an unambiguous match to a single V gene segment were excluded. In an earlier analysis of 450 to 750 of the donors, a V segment was called functional when productive rearrangements were above 56.7%, and segregating when the standard deviation between donors exceeded 5%. To diagnose cytomegalovirus status from the catalog of TCR beta chain sequences, a statistical classification framework was built. In a later analysis, TCR nucleotide sequences were compared against IMGT/GENE-DB human TR gene sequences so that V and J genes could be assigned. In a later analysis, CDR3 sequences and most-parsimonious VDJ recombination scenarios were assigned using the TCRdist pipeline. In a later analysis, every TCR beta chain was defined by the combination of its CDR3 amino acid sequence and its V-gene family, and reads without a unique V-gene family were dropped. A later analysis removed roughly 590 highly shared, low-generation-probability nucleotide sequences to deal with suspected cross-contamination and a sequencing artifact. In a later analysis, a clonal expansion index was calculated for each public chain from normalized within-repertoire ranks of inferred template counts. In a later analysis, generation probabilities were computed with a VDJ recombination model fitted to out-of-frame rearrangements, and the resulting probabilities were checked against IGoR. In a later analysis, hypergeometric tests were used to score TCR-TCR, TCR-HLA and TCR-CMV co-occurrence, with a repertoire-size bias correction applied to TCR pairs. In a later analysis, false discovery rates were estimated by permuting HLA or CMV assignments 20 times. In a later analysis, co-occurring TCRs were grouped with DBSCAN, and TCRdist sequence similarity was added when clustering was performed within HLA-allele-positive subsets. Repertoires with fewer than 30,000 or more than 120,000 public chains were left out of co-occurrence clustering, as were a handful of repertoires with anomalous nucleotide sharing. The source is immuneACCESS, and TCRdb retained only in-frame sequences with V and J called. Part of the clones is not carried over; for the studies checked, unresolved V genes explain less than half of this, and the remainder is unexplained. V and J calls and clone size are copied from that table; D and trimming were computed from the DNA. The sample data list almost 200,000 clones, and about 85% of these were observed just once. Together, the top ten hold roughly 0.4% of the sample.

The V end loses 11 bases and the J end loses 1 base, and a stretch of 11 bases separates them. The CDR3 starts with the cysteine, ends with the phenylalanine, and has 12 residues. Only the CDR3 DNA stays, 36 bases, in frame from base 1. CDR1 ENHRY and CDR2 SYGVKD are derived from the germline V gene. The specimen sequenced was PBMCs. This TCR came from a male donor in good health and CMV-seropositive. The rearranged chain carries TRBV10-3 and TRBJ1-1, and the D gene may be TRBD1, 5 bases matching. The CDR3 has the sequence CAAGPANTEAFF. The nucleotides read TGTGCCGCGGGACCGGCGAACACTGAAGCTTTCTTT.